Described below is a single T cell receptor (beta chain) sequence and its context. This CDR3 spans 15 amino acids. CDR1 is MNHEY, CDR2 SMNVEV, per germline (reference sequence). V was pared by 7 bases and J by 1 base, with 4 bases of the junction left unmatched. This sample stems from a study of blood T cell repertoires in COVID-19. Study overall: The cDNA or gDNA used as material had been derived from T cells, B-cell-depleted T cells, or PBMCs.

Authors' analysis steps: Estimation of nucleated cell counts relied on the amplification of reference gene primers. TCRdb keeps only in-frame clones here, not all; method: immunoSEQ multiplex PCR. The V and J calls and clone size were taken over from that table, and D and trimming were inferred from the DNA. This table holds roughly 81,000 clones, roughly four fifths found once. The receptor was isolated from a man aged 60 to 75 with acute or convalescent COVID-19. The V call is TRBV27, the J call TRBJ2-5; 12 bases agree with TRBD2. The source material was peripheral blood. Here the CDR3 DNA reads TGTGCCAGCACCAAACTAGCGGGGGGCCAAGAGACCCAGTACTTC. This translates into CASTKLAGGQETQYF.